This TCR beta chain stems from a study of T cells after yellow fever vaccination (dated by TCRdb to between 2018 and 2020). Study-wide context: The SMART-Seq v4 Ultra Low Input RNA kit was used to prepare libraries from fractions with low cell numbers. Blood samples were taken at several timepoints before and after primary and secondary immunization, and bulk PBMC replicates and cell subsets were isolated. The cohort comprised two healthy male donors, one aged 18 to 30 and one aged 30 to 40 years. To follow T-cell clones before and after both primary and booster YFV17D yellow fever vaccination, bulk TCR alpha and beta repertoires underwent longitudinal sequencing.

On the study overall, not on this receptor specifically: The secondary T-cell response was weaker than the primary response but faster, peaking on day 5 instead of day 15. Most clones expanded after primary vaccination (96% of CD4 and around nine tenths of CD8) were re-detected after the booster, suggesting that broad memory maintenance occurred. A small fraction of clonotypes showed up in both the CD4 and CD8 compartments, probably as a result of convergent recombination. Because abundant contaminating clonotypes from the bulk population could be contained in FACS-sorted repertoires, computational filtering was required. Because the study included only two donors, the extent to which the findings can be generalized is limited.

TCR cDNA was made using 5'RACE template switching, a step that added a universal primer site and unique molecular identifiers. Priming for cDNA synthesis came from both the TCR alpha and TCR beta constant segments. Libraries were amplified in two PCR steps, with sample barcodes and sequencing adapters added in the second step. Sequencing of libraries was performed on Illumina HiSeq 2500 (2x100 bp) or NovaSeq (2x150 bp). In the authors' own workflow: Reads were demultiplexed and collapsed into UMI consensus sequences with MIGEC, and V(D)J alignment was performed with MiXCR. Clonotypes responding to the vaccine were identified with edgeR on replicate PBMC samples, with the criteria of FDR below 0.01 and a log2 fold change above 5 up to day 15. Each bulk clonotype received a CD4 or CD8 identity based on whether the sequenced CD4 or CD8 repertoire contained that clonotype at higher abundance. TCRdb's own reprocessing of the public reads used fastp at Q25 and MiXCR and kept productive beta chains. Each CDR3 protein appears once, grouped with its most common genes and DNA. These V and J calls originate from TCRdb's pipeline instead of the authors' own analysis. In all, the sample holds hundreds of thousands of distinct CDR3 sequences, and about a sixth of those were seen once. 17% of the sample is held by the ten biggest clonotypes.

Cut back by 0 bases and 8 bases, the V and J ends lie 10 bases apart. The germline V gene (reference sequence) provides CDR1 SEHNR and CDR2 FQNEAQ. The CDR3 runs 13 residues from the cysteine to the phenylalanine. The read is trimmed to its CDR3 DNA, 39 bases read in frame from base 1. Remarks on this clonotype: There is no known antigen for this receptor. No base quality values were provided; no much bigger clone lies one nucleotide off.

The sample's treatment or condition label is to be understood as: live attenuated yellow fever vaccine strain. At each blood-draw timepoint, two biological replicates of bulk PBMCs were obtained. A standard Ficoll-Paque protocol was used to isolate PBMCs from peripheral blood. RNA was extracted with TriZol from bulk PBMCs, CD4 and CD8 fractions, and dextramer-positive and dextramer-negative fractions. The rearranged segments are TRBV7-9 and TRBJ1-1; no D segment can be confidently identified. This material consisted of PBMCs, taken 4 to 5 days after the first yellow fever vaccination. This clonotype was obtained from a man between 18 and 35 years old who received the YFV17D yellow fever vaccine. The nucleotide sequence is TGTGCCAGCAGCTTAGCAATGGTACAAGAAGCTTTCTTT. It specifies CASSLAMVQEAFF.